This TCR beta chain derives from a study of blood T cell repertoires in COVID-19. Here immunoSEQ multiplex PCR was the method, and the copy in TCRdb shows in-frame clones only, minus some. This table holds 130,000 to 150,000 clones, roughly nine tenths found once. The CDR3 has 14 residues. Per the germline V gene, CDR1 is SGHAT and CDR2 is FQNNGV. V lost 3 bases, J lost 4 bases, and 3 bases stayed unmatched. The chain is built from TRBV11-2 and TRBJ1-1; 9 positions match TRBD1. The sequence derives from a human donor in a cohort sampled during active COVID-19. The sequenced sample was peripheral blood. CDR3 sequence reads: CASSFWTGVTEAFF. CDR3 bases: TGTGCCAGCAGCTTCTGGACAGGGGTCACTGAAGCTTTCTTT.